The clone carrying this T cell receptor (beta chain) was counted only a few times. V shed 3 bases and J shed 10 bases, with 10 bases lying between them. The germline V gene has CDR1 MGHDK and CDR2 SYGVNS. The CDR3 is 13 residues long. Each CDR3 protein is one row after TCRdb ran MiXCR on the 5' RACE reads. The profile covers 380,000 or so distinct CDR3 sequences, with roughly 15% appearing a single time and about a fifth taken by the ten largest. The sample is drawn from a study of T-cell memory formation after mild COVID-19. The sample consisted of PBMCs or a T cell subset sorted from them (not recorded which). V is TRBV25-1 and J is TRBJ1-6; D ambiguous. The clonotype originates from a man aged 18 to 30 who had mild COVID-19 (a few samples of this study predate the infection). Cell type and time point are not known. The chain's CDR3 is CASSDGASSPLHF. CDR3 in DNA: TGTGCCAGCAGTGACGGAGCCTCCTCACCCCTCCACTTT.